Reported below is one T cell receptor (beta chain). These data are taken from a study of blood T cell repertoires in COVID-19. Turning to the study itself: Sites across the United States, Italy and Spain contributed samples from acute and convalescent COVID-19.

This CDR3 has 15 residues. Trimming left V 4 bases short and J 6 bases short, with 13 bases between. The germline gives CDR1 LGHDT, CDR2 YNNKEL (reference sequence). Enrolment of Seattle patients took place during active infection, and they were followed longitudinally. This table comes from immunoSEQ multiplex PCR, and its TCRdb copy is limited to in-frame clones, with some not included. In the table there are some 140,000 clones, approximately 80% of which are singletons. The receptor was derived from a woman between 55 and 75 years old with COVID-19, enrolled during active disease. The sequencing sample was made of peripheral blood. The V and J genes are TRBV3-1 (or the pseudogene TRBV3-2) and TRBJ1-6; D may be TRBD1 (6 bases). The CDR3 protein is CASSLGVRGNSPLHF. As DNA, the CDR3 is TGTGCCAGCAGCCTCGGGGTCAGGGGTAATTCACCCCTCCACTTT.